A selection of T cell receptor beta chains follows, all from one sample in a study of regulatory T cells in long-lasting Graves disease. TCRdb called the multiplex PCR reads again in MiXCR, with one record for every CDR3 protein. The profile covers more than 300,000 distinct CDR3 sequences, with 15% to 20% appearing a single time and 20% to 25% taken by the ten largest. The same specimen was also included in a second study, on T cells in Graves' hyperthyroidism and ophthalmopathy.

The specimen was peripheral blood mononuclear cells (PBMCs), collected at new diagnosis, from a patient treated with antithyroid drugs. Receptor source: a woman between 18 and 30 years old with Graves disease. CDR3s include the opening cysteine and the closing phenylalanine or tryptophan. The order of the fields is D gene, J gene, V gene, CDR3 length, clone size, CDR3 protein, CDR3 DNA. D genes are given only for firm matches. Size is omitted from some rows. Given values are once, few, many or a class for expanded clones.

D: NA; J: TRBJ1-5; V: TRBV28; length: 12; size: many; CDR3: CASHSLNQPQHF; DNA: TGTGCCAGCCATTCCCTTAATCAGCCCCAGCATTTT
D: NA; J: TRBJ1-1; V: TRBV12-3/TRBV12-4; length: 13; size: many; CDR3: CASSLDVRARAFF; DNA: TGTGCCAGCAGTTTAGACGTAAGGGCAAGAGCTTTCTTT
D: NA; J: TRBJ2-4; V: TRBV7-2; length: 15; size: NA; CDR3: CASSLIDSSKNIQYF; DNA: TGTGCCAGCAGCTTAATAGATTCCAGTAAAAACATTCAGTACTTC
D: NA; J: TRBJ1-4; V: TRBV20-1; length: 13; size: many; CDR3: CSATRGPNEKLFF; DNA: TGCAGTGCTACCCGGGGGCCTAATGAAAAACTGTTTTTT
D: TRBD1; J: TRBJ1-2; V: TRBV7-2; length: 15; size: many; CDR3: CASSPRRTTGEGYTF; DNA: TGTGCCAGCAGCCCCCGGAGAACGACAGGGGAAGGCTACACCTTC
D: TRBD1; J: TRBJ2-2; V: TRBV9; length: 16; size: many; CDR3: CASSPYGQGGTGELFF; DNA: TGTGCCAGCAGCCCCTATGGACAGGGGGGCACCGGGGAGCTGTTTTTT
D: NA; J: TRBJ2-7; V: TRBV20-1; length: 14; size: many; CDR3: CSARVFSNVYEQYF; DNA: TGCAGTGCTAGAGTCTTCTCAAATGTCTACGAGCAGTACTTC
D: TRBD1; J: TRBJ2-5; V: TRBV6-1; length: 14; size: many; CDR3: CASSPYRGGETQYF; DNA: TGTGCCAGCAGTCCGTACAGGGGCGGAGAGACCCAGTACTTC
D: NA; J: TRBJ1-2; V: TRBV6-5; length: 13; size: many; CDR3: CASSWDGNYGYTF; DNA: TGTGCCAGCAGTTGGGACGGGAACTATGGCTACACCTTC
D: TRBD2; J: TRBJ2-2; V: TRBV4-1; length: 17; size: NA; CDR3: CASSAPGTSGNTGELFF; DNA: TGCGCCAGCAGCGCCCCCGGGACTAGCGGTAACACCGGGGAGCTGTTTTTT
D: TRBD1; J: TRBJ1-2; V: TRBV11-2; length: 17; size: many; CDR3: CASSLGRGPNPMGGYTF; DNA: TGTGCCAGCAGCTTGGGCAGGGGGCCCAACCCCATGGGTGGCTACACCTTC
D: TRBD1; J: TRBJ2-7; V: TRBV5-1; length: 15; size: many; CDR3: CASSFQTGLSYEQYF; DNA: TGCGCCAGCAGCTTCCAGACAGGGCTGAGCTACGAGCAGTACTTC
D: NA; J: TRBJ1-1; V: TRBV24-1; length: 13; size: many; CDR3: CATSDLQNTEAFF; DNA: TGTGCCACCAGTGATTTGCAGAACACTGAAGCTTTCTTT
D: NA; J: TRBJ1-5; V: TRBV5-6; length: 16; size: few; CDR3: CASSLVGDNSNQPQHF; DNA: TGTGCCAGCAGCTTGGTGGGGGACAATAGCAATCAGCCCCAGCATTTT
D: TRBD1; J: TRBJ1-1; V: TRBV11-2; length: 14; size: many; CDR3: CASSLSDRESLAFF; DNA: TGTGCCAGCAGCTTATCTGACAGGGAGTCTCTAGCTTTCTTT
D: TRBD2; J: TRBJ2-5; V: TRBV4-1; length: 17; size: many; CDR3: CASSQEDAGGPLETQYF; DNA: TGCGCCAGCAGCCAAGAGGACGCGGGAGGGCCACTTGAGACCCAGTACTTC
D: TRBD2; J: TRBJ2-2; V: TRBV20-1; length: 17; size: NA; CDR3: CSARRGLAGTNTGELFF; DNA: TGCAGTGCTAGGAGGGGACTAGCGGGGACGAACACCGGGGAGCTGTTTTTT
D: TRBD1; J: TRBJ2-1; V: TRBV20-1; length: 15; size: NA; CDR3: CSARLGTGGLGEQFF; DNA: TGCAGTGCTAGATTGGGAACAGGGGGTCTTGGTGAGCAGTTCTTC
D: NA; J: TRBJ2-3; V: TRBV3-1; length: 13; size: many; CDR3: CASSQDQPDTQYF; DNA: TGTGCCAGCAGCCAAGATCAGCCAGATACGCAGTATTTT
D: NA; J: TRBJ1-1; V: TRBV20-1; length: 14; size: many; CDR3: CNPAGALMNTEAFF; DNA: TGCAACCCCGCCGGGGCTCTAATGAACACTGAAGCTTTCTTT